This T cell receptor beta chain was sequenced in a study of neurological immune-mediated disorders. Across the study: Of roughly 34 multiple sclerosis patients, some 30 were relapsing-remitting and 3 secondary progressive.

This clonotype was observed many times. What it recognizes is unknown. In germline, CDR1 is ENHRY, CDR2 SYGVKD. CDR3 length: 14 residues. Trimming removed 6 bases at V and 5 bases at J, with 14 bases between. TCRdb re-called the 5' RACE reads through MiXCR, storing one row per CDR3 protein. The data show about 74,000 distinct CDR3 sequences, 5.2% seen once. The study, taken as a whole, reports: Expansion of TCR clones was greatest in HTLV-1-associated myelopathy and smallest in multiple sclerosis, where it fell below that of healthy controls. Phylogenetic grouping put 18 of 34 multiple sclerosis patients' repertoires into one related-CDR3 cluster, a possible signature. None of the features examined (clinical or MRI) was associated with the multiple sclerosis repertoire cluster.

The sample comprised PBMCs. The chain joins TRBV10-3 to TRBJ2-4; maybe TRBD1 (5 bases). The TCR was taken from a young man with multiple sclerosis. The CDR3 region has the DNA TGTGCCATCAGAGCCGACAGTATCCAAAACATTCAGTACTTC. Translation gives CAIRADSIQNIQYF.